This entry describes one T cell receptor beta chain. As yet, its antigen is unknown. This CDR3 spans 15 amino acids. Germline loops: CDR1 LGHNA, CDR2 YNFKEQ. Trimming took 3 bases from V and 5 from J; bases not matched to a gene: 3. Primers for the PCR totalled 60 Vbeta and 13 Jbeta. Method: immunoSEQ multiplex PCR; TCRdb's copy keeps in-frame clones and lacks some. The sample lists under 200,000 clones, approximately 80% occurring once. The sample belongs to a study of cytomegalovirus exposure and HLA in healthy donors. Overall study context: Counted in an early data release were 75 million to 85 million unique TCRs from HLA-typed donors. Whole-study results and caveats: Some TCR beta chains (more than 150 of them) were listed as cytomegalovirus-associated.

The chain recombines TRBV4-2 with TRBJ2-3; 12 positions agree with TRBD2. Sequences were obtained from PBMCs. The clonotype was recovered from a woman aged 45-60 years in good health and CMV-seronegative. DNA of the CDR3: TGTGCCAGCAGCCAGCCGGGACTAGCGGGAGATACGCAGTATTTT. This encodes CASSQPGLAGDTQYF.